This TCR beta chain was captured in a study of response to subunit inactivated influenza vaccine. TCRdb re-derived calls from the RT-PCR reads in MiXCR, one entry per CDR3 protein. The table lists hundreds of thousands of distinct CDR3 sequences, around 14% of them singletons. CDR3 length: 13 residues. The ends were cut back, 1 base at V and 9 bases at J, with 10 bases in the middle. Germline V gene sequence: CDR1 MNHNS, CDR2 SASEGT. Study-wide results and limits: Each seasonal influenza vaccination, the authors suggested, recruits few new T cells.

A note on this clonotype: Antigen: not known.

This TCR was sampled from a man in his fifties or sixties who received an inactivated influenza vaccine. The V call is TRBV6-1, the J call TRBJ1-5, with D hard to call. The sequencing here drew on PBMCs from blood, taken roughly 12 days after vaccination. This chain's CDR3 is CASSEERRSPQHF. The CDR3 coding sequence is TGTGCCAGCAGTGAAGAGAGGCGGTCGCCCCAGCATTTT.